The 3 T cell receptor beta chains presented below share a single source sample, sequenced in a study of Graves' ophthalmopathy and Graves' hyperthyroidism. Amplification targeted the TCR beta CDR3 regions, with RNA transcripts as the source material. In the first round, RT-PCR was carried out with HTBI primers, and a multiplex PCR formed the second round. TCRdb passed the multiplex PCR reads through MiXCR, listing each CDR3 protein once. This table holds over 450,000 distinct CDR3 sequences, about an eighth found once. Sequenced sample: blood. The receptors here all came from a woman aged 25 to 39 with Graves' ophthalmopathy.

This clonotype was counted many times. This chain links TRBV12-3 or TRBV12-4 with TRBJ2-7; D might be TRBD1 or TRBD2, each matching 5 bases. Trimming shortened V by 5 bases and J by 6 bases, and 14 bases separated the two germline ends. The CDR3 runs 13 residues. DNA for the CDR3: TGTGCCAGCAGTGGACTCACGGGACGCGAGCAGTACTTC. Translating it yields CASSGLTGREQYF.

This clonotype was detected ten times or more. V and J are TRBV4-1 and TRBJ2-7; unclear D gene. This CDR3 contains 15 residues. V dropped 2 bases and J dropped 3 bases, with 14 bases sitting between them. The germline V gene encodes CDR1 MGHRA and CDR2 YSYEKL. In DNA, the CDR3 is TGCGCCAGCAGCCAAACACCCATGGACGGCTACGAGCAGTACTTC. It is translated as CASSQTPMDGYEQYF.

This clonotype was seen only a few times. The chain recombines TRBV20-1 with TRBJ1-1; possible D gene TRBD1, 6 bases. CDR3 length: 16 residues. Germline V CDR1 and CDR2: DFQATT, SNEGSKA (reference sequence). Between the trimmed V and J ends, which lost 3 bases and 3 bases, there was a span of 20 bases. The CDR3 DNA sequence: TGCAGTGCTAGGCCCGGGGGGCAGGATAGTTACACTGAAGCTTTCTTT. Amino acids: CSARPGGQDSYTEAFF.